The clone carrying this T cell receptor (beta chain) has just a few counts. Trimming removed 5 bases from V and 3 bases from J, with 14 bases in between. The CDR3 length is 14 residues. Germline values: CDR1 SGHTA, CDR2 FQGNSA. Combining a sample-barcoded 5' primer with a J-beta primer mix, a second PCR ran for about 7 to 12 cycles. From the 5' RACE reads, TCRdb called clonotypes with MiXCR, one entry per CDR3 protein. The table records around 1.5 million distinct CDR3 sequences, around 55% of them present only once. The data were obtained in a study of blood T cells in healthy people across ages. Sequenced material: blood. This receptor was obtained from a man aged 18 to 30 in good health. The chain has TRBV7-2 and TRBJ2-7; the D gene is possibly TRBD2 (5 bases). The CDR3, as DNA: TGTGCCAGCAGCAGCAATAGCGTCGGCTACGAGCAGTACTTC. This gives the protein CASSSNSVGYEQYF.